A single sample gave rise to the 25 T cell receptor beta chains below, sequenced in a study of blood T cell repertoires in COVID-19. Libraries were prepared by immunoSEQ multiplex PCR; TCRdb keeps only in-frame clonotypes and omits some of them. The sample shows about 220,000 clones, more than 65% of them seen only once. Sequences were obtained from peripheral blood. Receptors originate from a man between 45 and 60 years old with active or convalescent COVID-19.

DNA of the CDR3: TGTGCCAGCAGCAATAGGGGGGGCGGTGCAACTAATGAAAAACTGTTTTTT. Translated, it gives CASSNRGGGATNEKLFF. The V and J genes are TRBV21-1 and TRBJ1-4. TRBV21-1 is a recognized pseudogene. The CDR3 consists of 17 residues.

This clone has more than one count but fewer than ten. This rearrangement joins TRBV29-1 to TRBJ1-4; maybe TRBD1 (6 bases). This CDR3 is built from 12 residues. The germline V and J ends were trimmed by 7 bases and 8 bases, with 14 bases remaining between them. Germline-derived CDR1 and CDR2 are SQVTM and ANQGSEA. The DNA for the CDR3 is TGCAGCGCAACAGGGCCCGGGGAAAAACTGTTTTTT. Encoded protein: CSATGPGEKLFF. Full variable domain (remainder filled in from reference TRBV29-1 and TRBJ1-4): SAVISQKPSRDICQRGTSLTIQCQVDSQVTMMFWYRQQPGQSLTLIATANQGSEATYESGFVIDKFPISRPNLTFSTLTVSNMSPEDSSIYLCSATGPGEKLFFGSGTQLSVL.

The chain links TRBV20-1 to TRBJ1-5; TRBD1 is a possible D gene (5 bases). The V gene lost 5 bases and the J gene lost 8 bases, with 10 bases spanning the gap. Per the germline V gene, CDR1 is DFQATT and CDR2 is SNEGSKA (reference sequence). The CDR3 spans 11 residues. The CDR3 here is CSASGFKPQHF. The CDR3 DNA is TGCAGTGCTTCAGGGTTCAAGCCCCAGCATTTT.

The CDR3 reads CASSSTVPGTGAYEQYF. CDR3 DNA sequence: TGTGCCAGCAGCTCAACAGTACCCGGGACAGGGGCCTACGAGCAGTACTTC. This chain joins TRBV7-9 and TRBJ2-7; TRBD1 matches 10 bases. The CDR3 sequence is 17 residues long. Germline CDR1 is SEHNR and CDR2 is FQNEAQ (reference sequence). V gave up 4 bases and J gave up 2 bases; unmatched junction bases: 11.

This chain uses TRBV5-5 with TRBJ1-1, with 7 bases identical to TRBD1. Germline CDR1 reads SGHKS; CDR2 reads YYEKEE (reference sequence). After removal of 1 base from V and 1 base from J, the junction contained 7 bases not matched to a gene. The CDR3 is 16 amino acids. The CDR3 region has the DNA TGTGCCAGCAGCTTGCGAGGGACAGCCTCGAACACTGAAGCTTTCTTT. Translated: CASSLRGTASNTEAFF.

DNA of the CDR3: TGTGCCAGCTCACCAGTTCCCCCTGCGGGAGGTCCCTACGAGCAGTACTTC. Encoded protein: CASSPVPPAGGPYEQYF. The chain combines TRBV18 with TRBJ2-7; 8 bases fit TRBD2. Per the germline V gene, CDR1 is KGHSH and CDR2 is LQKENI. The CDR3 spans 17 residues. After removal of 2 bases from V and 2 bases from J, the junction contained 11 bases not matched to a gene.

The chain is built from TRBV10-3 and TRBJ2-7, with 10 bases identical to TRBD1. The length of the CDR3 is 13 residues. Trimming took 4 bases from V and 4 from J; bases not matched to a gene: 1. Germline V gene sequence: CDR1 ENHRY, CDR2 SYGVKD. The CDR3 loop reads CAISAGQGYEQYV. CDR3 nucleotide sequence: TGTGCCATCAGTGCGGGACAGGGGTACGAGCAGTACGTC.

This clone was picked up a small number of times. The chain couples TRBV5-5 to TRBJ1-1; D is possibly TRBD1 (5 bases). V dropped 5 bases and J dropped 3 bases, with 17 bases sitting between them. CDR1 SGHKS and CDR2 YYEKEE come from the germline V gene (reference sequence). This CDR3 has 15 amino acids. DNA for the CDR3: TGTGCCAGCAGATCGACCCAGGGTCATCACACTGAAGCTTTCTTT. The encoded protein is CASRSTQGHHTEAFF. Combining the CDR3 with reference TRBV5-5 and TRBJ1-1 gives the whole variable domain DAGVTQSPTHLIKTRGQQVTLRCSPISGHKSVSWYQQVLGQGPQFIFQYYEKEERGRGNFPDRFSARQFPNYSSELNVNALLLGDSALYLCASRSTQGHHTEAFFGQGTRLTVV.

V and J are TRBV10-3 and TRBJ1-2, with 7 bases identical to TRBD1. V shed 6 bases, J shed 7 bases, and the junction held 8 bases outside the gene matches. CDR3 length: 13 amino acids. Germline lookup yields CDR1 ENHRY and CDR2 SYGVKD. CDR3 in amino acids: CAISLQGMAGYTF. CDR3 DNA sequence: TGTGCCATCAGCCTACAGGGGATGGCTGGCTACACCTTC.

V usage is TRBV4-1 and J usage is TRBJ2-4; D is unclear. The CDR3 contains 15 residues. V lost 2 bases and J lost 0, with 8 bases in between. Germline V gene lookup returns CDR1 MGHRA and CDR2 YSYEKL. CDR3 residues: CASSQLQIAKNIQYF. In nucleotides, the CDR3 is TGCGCCAGCAGCCAACTCCAGATAGCCAAAAACATTCAGTACTTC.

The chain is built from TRBV14 and TRBJ2-4; D is perhaps TRBD2 (6 bases). The V gene's germline CDR1 is SGHDN and CDR2 FVKESK. The CDR3 is made up of 15 amino acids. Trimming left V 1 base short and J 8 bases short, with 15 bases between. The CDR3 here is CASSQGAGSRYIQYF. CDR3 nucleotide sequence: TGTGCCAGCAGCCAAGGTGCCGGGAGTCGGTACATTCAGTACTTC.

The chain joins TRBV28 to TRBJ1-5; 7 positions agree with TRBD1. The V segment lost 3 bases and the J segment 6 bases; nucleotides outside the gene matches: 8. Looked up from germline, CDR1 is MDHEN and CDR2 is SYDVKM. The CDR3 is 15 residues long. The CDR3 loop reads CASSFHPQGGQPQHF. The CDR3 bases are TGTGCCAGCAGTTTCCATCCCCAGGGGGGTCAGCCCCAGCATTTT.

The chain carries TRBV19 and TRBJ1-2; 7 nucleotides align to TRBD1. CDR1 and CDR2 (germline): LNHDA, SQIVND (reference sequence). This CDR3 spans 15 amino acids. J lost 7 bases, V lost 3 bases, and 11 bases had no gene match. The chain's CDR3 is CASSIPGQRWGGYTF. In nucleotides, the CDR3 is TGTGCCAGTAGTATCCCGGGACAGCGTTGGGGTGGCTACACCTTC.

The chain recombines TRBV21-1 with TRBJ2-7; the table gives TRBD1 as D, unverified against the DNA. TRBV21-1 is listed as a pseudogene. CDR3 length: 16 amino acids. CDR3 DNA sequence: TGTGCCAGCAGACCCCCTCCCGGGACATTCCTCAACATGCAGTACGTC. It is translated as CASRPPPGTFLNMQYV.

The chain combines TRBV7-9 with TRBJ2-4, with 7 bases lining up with TRBD1. The length of the CDR3 is 12 residues. After removal of 5 bases from V and 12 bases from J, the junction contained 7 bases not matched to a gene. Germline lookup yields CDR1 SEHNR and CDR2 FQNEAQ (reference sequence). The CDR3 sequence is CASSTDRDHQYF. CDR3 nucleotides: TGTGCCAGCAGCACAGACAGGGACCATCAGTACTTC.

V usage is TRBV7-8 and J usage is TRBJ2-7; 7 bases agree with TRBD1. V shed 1 base, J shed 2 bases, and the junction held 8 bases outside the gene matches. This CDR3 has 16 amino acids. Germline assignment: CDR1 SGHVS and CDR2 FQNEAQ. The CDR3 is CASSLGSGTVTYEQYF. Written as DNA, the CDR3 is TGTGCCAGCAGCTTAGGGTCCGGGACAGTAACCTACGAGCAGTACTTC.

This sequence joins TRBV5-1 and TRBJ2-5, with D possibly TRBD1 on 6 matching bases. V dropped 2 bases and J dropped 5 bases, with 13 bases sitting between them. The CDR3 consists of 14 residues. Per the germline V gene, CDR1 is SGHRS and CDR2 is YFSETQ. CDR3 coding DNA: TGCGCCAGCAGCTTTGCTCGCCAGGGGGAGACCCAGTACTTC. Translated: CASSFARQGETQYF.

This chain joins TRBV6-1 and TRBJ2-7, with TRBD1 identical over 10 bases. CDR3 size: 14 residues. Germline V CDR1 and CDR2: MNHNS, SASEGT. Trimming at V came to 1 base and at J to 3 bases, leaving 0 bases not matched to a gene. This chain's CDR3 is CASSEGTGGYEQYV. CDR3 in DNA: TGTGCCAGCAGTGAAGGGACAGGGGGCTACGAGCAGTACGTC.

This clone has a single count. This rearrangement joins TRBV7-2 to TRBJ2-2; 8 nucleotides agree with TRBD1. The CDR3 length is 15 residues. CDR1 is SGHTA and CDR2 is FQGNSA in the germline V gene. Unmatched junction bases numbered 4, after V lost 1 base and J lost 6 bases. In DNA form, the CDR3 reads TGTGCCAGCAGCTTAGGACAGGGGTTGGCCGGGGAGCTGTTTTTT. Translation gives CASSLGQGLAGELFF.

CDR3 region: CASSQVEGAETEAFF. The CDR3 DNA reads as TGTGCCAGCAGCCAAGTGGAGGGGGCGGAAACTGAAGCTTTCTTT. The gene calls are TRBV14 and TRBJ1-1; 7 positions agree with TRBD1. After removal of 1 base from V and 5 bases from J, the junction contained 7 bases not matched to a gene. The germline gives CDR1 SGHDN, CDR2 FVKESK. The CDR3 is made up of 15 amino acids.

The rearrangement uses TRBV18 and TRBJ2-5, with D perhaps matching TRBD2 (6 bases). CDR3 length equals 17 residues. Trimming left V 2 bases short and J 0 bases short, with 16 bases between. Germline CDR1 is KGHSH and CDR2 is LQKENI. The CDR3 DNA reads TGTGCCAGCTCACCAATTGTGTCGGGACTTAACCAAGAGACCCAGTACTTC. This gives the protein CASSPIVSGLNQETQYF.

This clone was seen only once. V gene TRBV4-1 combines with J gene TRBJ1-4, with TRBD1 matching over 8 bases. Losses at the gene ends were 5 bases for V and 7 bases for J; bases not matched to a gene: 18. CDR1 is MGHRA, CDR2 YSYEKL, per germline. The CDR3 extends over 18 amino acids. For the CDR3, the DNA is TGCGCCAGCAGCAAGGGGGGCAGGGGGCGTTCTGGGAGTGAAAAACTGTTTTTT. Protein product: CASSKGGRGRSGSEKLFF.

The chain carries TRBV28 and TRBJ1-3, with D maybe TRBD1 (6 bases). Trimming took 3 bases from V and 0 from J, leaving 15 bases between them. The CDR3 extends over 17 amino acids. Per germline, CDR1 MDHEN and CDR2 SYDVKM. The CDR3 DNA sequence: TGTGCCAGCAGTTTTATTATTACAGGGATCTCTGGAAACACCATATATTTT. Its translation: CASSFIITGISGNTIYF.

The chain links TRBV24-1 to TRBJ1-1; D possibly corresponds to TRBD1 (5 bases). The CDR3 has 16 residues. Germline V gives CDR1 KGHDR, CDR2 SFDVKD. The V end was cut by 5 bases, the J end by 4 bases, with 19 bases between. The CDR3 loop is CATSATSEEGSTEAFF. Written as DNA, the CDR3 is TGTGCCACCAGTGCGACCTCAGAGGAGGGGAGCACTGAAGCTTTCTTT.

V is TRBV11-3 and J is TRBJ2-7; 9 bases match TRBD1. The CDR3 consists of 13 residues. Germline V gene lookup returns CDR1 SGHNT and CDR2 YENEEA. Trimming cost V 4 bases and J 7 bases; bases outside gene matches: 5. The CDR3 reads CASSSDRGEEQYF. The CDR3 DNA reads as TGTGCCAGCAGCTCCGACAGGGGGGAAGAGCAGTACTTC.